The TCR beta chain under discussion was sequenced for a study of shared clonotypes between healthy human individuals. Study-wide points: In this cohort, only blood was sampled, and tissue repertoires likely differ. Against clonotypes common to all four donors, non-shared ones had lower generation probabilities.

Libraries were prepared by immunoSEQ multiplex PCR; TCRdb keeps only in-frame clonotypes and omits some of them. The sample gives over a million clones, around 76% of which show up once; 1.2% to 1.5% is in the top ten. From germline, CDR1 is SGDLS and CDR2 YYNGEE. V shed 7 bases and J shed 4 bases, with 15 bases lying between them. This CDR3 region has 14 residues. Notes on this clone: Its specificity is unknown.

It was into CD45RA+ naive and CD45RA-negative memory subsets that the CD4+ cells were split. The sequencing input was memory CD4+ T cells sorted from blood. Subset of the sample: CD45RA-negative fraction. The origin of this receptor is a man between 18 and 29 years old in good health. The chain couples TRBV9 to TRBJ1-5, with D perhaps matching TRBD1 (5 bases). The CDR3 bases are TGTGCCAGCGGCCCCGGGGGTCAAAATCAGCCCCAGCATTTT. Translating gives CASGPGGQNQPQHF. Full variable domain (remainder filled in from reference TRBV9 and TRBJ1-5): DSGVTQTPKHLITATGQRVTLRCSPRSGDLSVYWYQQSLDQGLQFLIQYYNGEERAKGNILERFSAQQFPDLHSELNLSSLELGDSALYFCASGPGGQNQPQHFGDGTRLSIL.